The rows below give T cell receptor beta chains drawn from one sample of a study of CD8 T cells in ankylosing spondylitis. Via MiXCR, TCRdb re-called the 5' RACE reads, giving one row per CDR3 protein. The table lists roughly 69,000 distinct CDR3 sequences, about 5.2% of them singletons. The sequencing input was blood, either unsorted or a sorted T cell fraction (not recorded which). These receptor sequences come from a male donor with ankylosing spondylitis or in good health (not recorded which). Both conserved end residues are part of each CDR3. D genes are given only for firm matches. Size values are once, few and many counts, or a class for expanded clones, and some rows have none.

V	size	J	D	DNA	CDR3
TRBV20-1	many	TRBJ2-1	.	TGCAGTGCTAGAGATGAGACATTTAGATACAATGAGCAGTTCTTC	CSARDETFRYNEQFF
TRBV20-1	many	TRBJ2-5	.	TGCAGTGCAGCGTCATACGGGACCCAGTACTTC	CSAASYGTQYF
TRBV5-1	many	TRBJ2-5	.	TGCGCCAGCAGCTCCCCTCCCCAAGAGACCCAGTACTTC	CASSSPPQETQYF
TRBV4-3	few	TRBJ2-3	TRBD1	TGCGCCAGCGGACAGGGGGGCACAGATACGCAGTATTTT	CASGQGGTDTQYF
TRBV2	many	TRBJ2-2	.	TGTGCCAGCAAGGGGGGGTCCACCGGGGAGCTGTTTTTT	CASKGGSTGELFF
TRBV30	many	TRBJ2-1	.	TGTGCCTGGTCAGGTTTCGGTGTGGATGAGCAGTTCTTC	CAWSGFGVDEQFF
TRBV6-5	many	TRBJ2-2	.	TGTGCCAGCAGTTACGGAACCACCGGGGAGCTGTTTTTT	CASSYGTTGELFF
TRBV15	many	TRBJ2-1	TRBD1	TGTGCCACCAGCAGAGATGACAGGGGGAATGAGCAGTTCTTC	CATSRDDRGNEQFF
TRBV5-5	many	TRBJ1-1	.	TGTGCCAGCAGCTTGGGAGGGGGGGTGAACACTGAAGCTTTCTTT	CASSLGGGVNTEAFF
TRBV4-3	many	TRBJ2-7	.	TGCGCCAGCAGCCAAGATTCAAGGGCCTACGAGCAGTACTTC	CASSQDSRAYEQYF
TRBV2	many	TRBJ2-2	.	TGTGCCAGCAGTGAAGACGGGAACACCGGGGAGCTGTTTTTT	CASSEDGNTGELFF
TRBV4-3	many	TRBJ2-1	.	TGCGCCAGCAGCCAAGATGTCCGAGGTGAGCAGTTCTTC	CASSQDVRGEQFF
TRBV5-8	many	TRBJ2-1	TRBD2	TGTGCCAGCAGCACCGCCTGGACTAGCGGGGGGATCAGGCAGTTCTTC	CASSTAWTSGGIRQFF
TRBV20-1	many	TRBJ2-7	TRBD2	TGCAGTGCTAGTCTCCTAGCGGGGGCAAGAGGCGAGCAGTACTTC	CSASLLAGARGEQYF
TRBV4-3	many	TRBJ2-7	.	TGCGCCAGCAGCATAACCGGGACGCCAACCTACGAGCAGTACTTC	CASSITGTPTYEQYF
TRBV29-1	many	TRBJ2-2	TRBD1	TGCAGCGTTGAAGAAGGGGGGACAGGGGTTATCGGGGAGCTGTTTTTT	CSVEEGGTGVIGELFF
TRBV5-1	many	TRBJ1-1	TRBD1	TGCGCCAGCAGCTCGGACAGGGCGGGAGAAGCTTTCTTT	CASSSDRAGEAFF
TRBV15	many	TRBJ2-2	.	TGTGCCACCAGCACCCGGGTCCCGACGCCGAACACCGGGGAGCTGTTTTTT	CATSTRVPTPNTGELFF
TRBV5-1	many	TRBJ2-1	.	TGCGCCAGCAGCTCCGTAGGGGAAAATGAGCAGTTCTTC	CASSSVGENEQFF
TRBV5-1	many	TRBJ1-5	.	TGCGCCACCCCCCCCGGAGAAATGAACGGTAGCAATCAGCCCCAGCATTTT	CATPPGEMNGSNQPQHF
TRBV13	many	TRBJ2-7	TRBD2	TGTGCCAGCAGCTTAGGCCGGGGTCTAGCGGGGATCTACGAGCAGTACTTC	CASSLGRGLAGIYEQYF
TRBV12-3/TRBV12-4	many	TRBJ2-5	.	TGTGCCAGCAGTGCTTCCGGGGGGCCCCTCCAAGAGACCCAGTACTTC	CASSASGGPLQETQYF
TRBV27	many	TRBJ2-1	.	TGTGCCAGCAGTTTAAGGGTAGCGTACAATGAGCAGTTCTTC	CASSLRVAYNEQFF
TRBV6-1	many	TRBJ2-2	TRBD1	TGTGCCAGCACCCCCGGGACAGGGTTCATCGGGGAGCTGTTTTTT	CASTPGTGFIGELFF
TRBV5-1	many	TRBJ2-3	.	TGCGCCAGCAGCCCCCCTACACCGGGAGTTACCGCAGATACGCAGTATTTT	CASSPPTPGVTADTQYF
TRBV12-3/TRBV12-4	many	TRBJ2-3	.	TGTGCCAGCAGTTTAATTAGCACCGCAGATACGCAGTATTTT	CASSLISTADTQYF
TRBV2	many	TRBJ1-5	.	TGTGCCAGCAGGAAGGACAGTACCAATCAGCCCCAGCATTTT	CASRKDSTNQPQHF
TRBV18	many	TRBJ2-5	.	TGTGCCAGCTCGTCCGACCGAGAGACCCAGTACTTC	CASSSDRETQYF
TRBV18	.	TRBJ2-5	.	TGTGCCAGCTCACCAGGCGCGGAGGAGACCCAGTACTTC	CASSPGAEETQYF
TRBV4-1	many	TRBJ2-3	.	TGCGCCAGCAGCCCGCGGACTGGGCCAGATACGCAGTATTTT	CASSPRTGPDTQYF
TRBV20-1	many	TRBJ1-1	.	TGCAGTGCTAGAGCGGCAAACACTGAAGCTTTCTTT	CSARAANTEAFF
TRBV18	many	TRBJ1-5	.	TGTGCCAGCTCACCAGACGGAGGAAATCAGCCCCAGCATTTT	CASSPDGGNQPQHF
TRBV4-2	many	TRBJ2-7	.	TGTGCCAGCAGCCCGGGGGATTCCTTGCTCGAGCAGTACTTC	CASSPGDSLLEQYF
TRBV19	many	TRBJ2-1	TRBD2	TGTGCCAGTAAAACCCCCGGACTAGCGGGGGGTCGGAATGAGCAGTTCTTC	CASKTPGLAGGRNEQFF
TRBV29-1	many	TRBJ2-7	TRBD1	TGCAGCGTAATACAGGGGAGAAGCTACGAGCAGTACTTC	CSVIQGRSYEQYF
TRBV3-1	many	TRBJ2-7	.	TGTGCCAGCAGCCAATCTGGGCTCGAGCAGTACTTC	CASSQSGLEQYF
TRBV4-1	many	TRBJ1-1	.	TGCGCCAGCAGCCAAGATCGAAGGGGCACTGAAGCTTTCTTT	CASSQDRRGTEAFF
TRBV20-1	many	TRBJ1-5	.	TGCAGTGCAGAAGCAGGGAACAATCAGCCCCAGCATTTT	CSAEAGNNQPQHF
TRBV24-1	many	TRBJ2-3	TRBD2	TGTGCCACCCGTCCCGGGACTAGCGGTAGCACAGATACGCAGTATTTT	CATRPGTSGSTDTQYF
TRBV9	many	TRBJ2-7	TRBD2	TGTGCCAGCAGTCGACTAGCCAACTCCTACGAGCAGTACTTC	CASSRLANSYEQYF
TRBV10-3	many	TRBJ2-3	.	TGTGCCATCAAGGGGACCTTTGGCACAGATACGCAGTATTTT	CAIKGTFGTDTQYF
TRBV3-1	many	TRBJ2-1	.	TGTGCCAGCAGCCCGAGGACTACCAATGAGCAGTTCTTC	CASSPRTTNEQFF
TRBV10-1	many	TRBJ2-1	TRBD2	TGCGCCAGCAGTGAGTCCTTGACTAGCCTTAGTAATGAGCAGTTCTTC	CASSESLTSLSNEQFF
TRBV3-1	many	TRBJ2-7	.	TGTGCCAGCAGCCAAGGCCCTACTGGCGAGCAGTACTTC	CASSQGPTGEQYF
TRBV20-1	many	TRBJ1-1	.	TGCAGTGCTAGAGTCCCGGGCACTGAAGCCTTCTTT	CSARVPGTEAFF
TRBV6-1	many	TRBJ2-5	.	TGTGCCAGCAGTGAATGGGGTTTACAAGAGACCCAGTACTTC	CASSEWGLQETQYF
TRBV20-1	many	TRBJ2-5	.	TGCAGTGCTAGTGAAGTAGCTAAAGAGACCCAGTACTTC	CSASEVAKETQYF
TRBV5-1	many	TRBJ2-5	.	TGCGCCAGCAGCAGTGGGAGCCTACCAATGCAAGAGACCCAGTACTTC	CASSSGSLPMQETQYF
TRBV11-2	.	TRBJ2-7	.	TGTGCCAGCAGCTTAGACACGCTCTCCTACGAGCAGTACTTC	CASSLDTLSYEQYF